This TCR beta chain was sequenced during a study of cytomegalovirus exposure and HLA in healthy donors. The germline V and J ends were trimmed by 10 bases and 5 bases, with 14 bases remaining between them. The CDR3 runs 12 residues. Germline V lookup: CDR1 MNHEY, CDR2 SVGAGI. Study conclusions and caveats: Several of the most significant clusters appeared linked to common viral pathogens, based on a later analysis.

This clone was seen a few times. Antigen unknown. PCR involved 60 Vbeta and 13 Jbeta primers. Only in-frame clones appear in the TCRdb table, and some are missing; sequencing was by immunoSEQ multiplex PCR. The table shows fewer than 200,000 clones, with about three quarters occurring only once. The source is a female donor in good health and CMV-seronegative. V usage is TRBV6-5 and J usage is TRBJ1-1; weak D call: TRBD1 (6 bases). Input material: PBMCs. The CDR3 reads CATNAGETEAFF. The CDR3 DNA reads as TGTGCCACTAACGCAGGGGAGACTGAAGCTTTCTTT.